These T cell receptor beta chains were read from a single sample in a study of blood T cell repertoires in COVID-19. Produced via immunoSEQ multiplex PCR; TCRdb's table is partial and in-frame only. There are approximately 300,000 clones in the sample; more than 85% occur only once, and about 4.2% lies in the top ten. The sequenced sample consisted of PBMCs or T cells enriched from blood (not recorded which). These receptors all stem from a woman in her twenties or thirties who had been exposed to COVID-19. CDR3s leave out the opening cysteine and the closing phenylalanine or tryptophan.

v_gene: TRBV7-2; j_gene: TRBJ2-1; CDR3aa: ASSHRDYRPDEQF
v_gene: TRBV5-1; j_gene: TRBJ2-4; CDR3aa: ASSFGDLLAKNIQY
v_gene: TRBV2; j_gene: TRBJ1-6; CDR3aa: ASIAGEQSPLH
v_gene: TRBV5-6; j_gene: TRBJ1-6; CDR3aa: ASSVDRTSPLH
v_gene: TRBV19; j_gene: TRBJ1-5; CDR3aa: ASTVVGGGNQPQH
v_gene: TRBV19; j_gene: TRBJ2-1; CDR3aa: ASRPLAGGFRNEQF
v_gene: TRBV3-1/TRBV3-2; j_gene: TRBJ1-1; CDR3aa: ASSQDHARGAF
v_gene: TRBV11-2; j_gene: TRBJ1-2; CDR3aa: ASSAQGVASYGYT
v_gene: TRBV5-1; j_gene: TRBJ2-1; CDR3aa: ASSLGTDYNEQF
v_gene: TRBV2; j_gene: TRBJ2-1; CDR3aa: ASGGASLF
v_gene: TRBV27; j_gene: TRBJ1-2; CDR3aa: ASSARDSPTPGYT
v_gene: TRBV19; j_gene: TRBJ2-5; CDR3aa: ASSIMGRETQY
v_gene: TRBV27; j_gene: TRBJ1-2; CDR3aa: ASRTGRSRYGYT
v_gene: TRBV24-1; j_gene: TRBJ1-1; CDR3aa: ATAVAPTEAF
v_gene: TRBV4-1; j_gene: TRBJ2-1; CDR3aa: ASSLPQGRRNEQF
v_gene: TRBV29-1; j_gene: TRBJ1-3; CDR3aa: SVWRRVSGNTIY
v_gene: TRBV10-3; j_gene: TRBJ1-2; CDR3aa: AMGGPGVYGYT
v_gene: TRBV6-1; j_gene: TRBJ1-2; CDR3aa: ASSEVGVPSGGYT
v_gene: TRBV15; j_gene: TRBJ1-6; CDR3aa: ATSSLPGANSPLH
v_gene: TRBV5-1; j_gene: TRBJ1-1; CDR3aa: ASSLDKGHTEAF
v_gene: TRBV2; j_gene: TRBJ1-4; CDR3aa: ASRPPWGSANEKLF
v_gene: TRBV5-6; j_gene: TRBJ1-2; CDR3aa: ASSLGGQPLKGYT
v_gene: TRBV6-5; j_gene: TRBJ2-7; CDR3aa: ASTFGQGPYEQY
v_gene: TRBV5-5; j_gene: TRBJ1-2; CDR3aa: ASSLGRGLTLAYGYT
v_gene: TRBV6-5; j_gene: TRBJ1-5; CDR3aa: ASTQTGFINQPQH
v_gene: TRBV5-6; j_gene: TRBJ2-1; CDR3aa: ASSPGYNEQF
v_gene: TRBV29-1; j_gene: TRBJ2-7; CDR3aa: SVGASWDEQY
v_gene: TRBV5-6; j_gene: TRBJ2-1; CDR3aa: ASSLVQGSSYNEQF
v_gene: TRBV5-1; j_gene: TRBJ1-5; CDR3aa: ASSLDPGAGQPQH
v_gene: TRBV30; j_gene: TRBJ2-1; CDR3aa: ASMRGGREQF
v_gene: TRBV5-5; j_gene: TRBJ2-1; CDR3aa: ASSPARWGGEQF
v_gene: TRBV4-1; j_gene: TRBJ1-5; CDR3aa: ASSQVPQSNQPQH
v_gene: TRBV6-5; j_gene: TRBJ1-6; CDR3aa: ASSRQLGVGSPLH
v_gene: TRBV7-2; j_gene: TRBJ2-5; CDR3aa: ASSGKGGGGLGETQY
v_gene: TRBV6-5; j_gene: TRBJ1-1; CDR3aa: ASRGQYSEAF
v_gene: TRBV11-2; j_gene: TRBJ2-2; CDR3aa: ASSFLAGRSGELF
v_gene: TRBV15; j_gene: TRBJ1-1; CDR3aa: ATSRRTANTEAF
v_gene: TRBV30; j_gene: TRBJ2-1; CDR3aa: AWSVMRNEQF
v_gene: TRBV6-6; j_gene: TRBJ2-7; CDR3aa: ASTQDRGLREQY
v_gene: TRBV10-3; j_gene: TRBJ1-2; CDR3aa: ASVPGTGYGYT
v_gene: TRBV3-1/TRBV3-2; j_gene: TRBJ2-3; CDR3aa: ASSQATASGGPTDTQY
v_gene: TRBV29-1; j_gene: TRBJ1-2; CDR3aa: SVGAGNYGYT
v_gene: TRBV5-1; j_gene: TRBJ1-2; CDR3aa: ASSLGDTNYGYT
v_gene: TRBV13; j_gene: TRBJ1-1; CDR3aa: AVRGVETEAF
v_gene: TRBV5-4; j_gene: TRBJ1-1; CDR3aa: ASSRDRETEAF
v_gene: TRBV7-9; j_gene: TRBJ1-2; CDR3aa: ASSLSHGGNYGYT
v_gene: TRBV4-2; j_gene: TRBJ1-1; CDR3aa: ASSQHPYPQGVNTEAF
v_gene: TRBV7-9; j_gene: TRBJ1-6; CDR3aa: ASSLNRGNSPLH
v_gene: TRBV19; j_gene: TRBJ2-7; CDR3aa: ASSSGGEQY
v_gene: TRBV7-3; j_gene: TRBJ1-1; CDR3aa: ASSLGGQGTEAF
v_gene: TRBV15; j_gene: TRBJ2-5; CDR3aa: ATSIRGETQY
v_gene: TRBV29-1; j_gene: TRBJ1-2; CDR3aa: SVAVGVNYGYT
v_gene: TRBV5-1; j_gene: TRBJ2-5; CDR3aa: ASSLALAGGLEETQY